Listed here are 5 T cell receptor beta chains from one sample, sequenced in a study of identical twins. TCRdb independently ran MiXCR on the 5' RACE reads; one entry per CDR3 protein. The data hold approximately 1.8 million distinct CDR3 sequences, with around a third observed a single time. The material sequenced was cord blood. The receptors originated from a newborn girl in good health.

This chain uses TRBV5-1 with TRBJ2-1; weak D call: TRBD2 (6 bases). CDR3 size: 16 residues. V was cut by 1 base and J by 10 bases, with 21 bases left in between. Germline V gene sequence: CDR1 SGHRS, CDR2 YFSETQ. For the CDR3, the DNA is TGCGCCAGCAGCTTGCTCGTCGGGGTAGCGGTATACGAGCAGTTCTTC. This gives the protein CASSLLVGVAVYEQFF.

This clonotype was seen a few times. The V and J genes are TRBV20-1 and TRBJ1-5, with 8 bases aligning to TRBD1. CDR1 and CDR2 (germline): DFQATT, SNEGSKA (reference sequence). V gave up 5 bases and J gave up 2 bases; unmatched junction bases: 11. CDR3 size: 16 residues. The CDR3 sequence: CSARRQGTRGNQPQHF. The CDR3 region has the DNA TGCAGTGCTCGGCGACAGGGGACCCGGGGCAATCAGCCCCAGCATTTT.

About this clonotype: The junction and the germline gene differ at one end; a read error may be behind it. The chain joins TRBV4-2 to TRBJ2-1, with 10 nucleotides matching TRBD2. This CDR3 is built from 17 residues. The germline V gene encodes CDR1 LGHNA and CDR2 YNFKEQ. Here the CDR3 DNA reads TGTGCCAGCAGCCAACCTACTAGCGGGGCGCGTTACAATGGGCAGTTCTTC. Its translation is CASSQPTSGARYNGQFF.

This clonotype has just a few counts. The J gene is TRBJ1-5, the V gene TRBV7-9; D call uncertain. The germline V gene has CDR1 SEHNR and CDR2 FQNEAQ (reference sequence). The CDR3 has 14 amino acids. The V end was cut by 4 bases, the J end by 7 bases, with 14 bases between. The CDR3 loop is CASSSLGFIQPQHF. The CDR3 coding sequence is TGTGCCAGCAGCTCTTTGGGGTTTATACAGCCCCAGCATTTT.

This clonotype has a handful of counts. This chain links TRBV9 with TRBJ2-7; perhaps TRBD1 as D (5 bases). CDR3 size: 14 residues. V was trimmed by 0 bases and J by 7 bases, leaving 14 bases between them. Germline CDR1 is SGDLS and CDR2 is YYNGEE. In nucleotides, the CDR3 is TGTGCCAGCAGCGTAGAGACAGCGCCCAATGAGCAGTACTTC. This gives the protein CASSVETAPNEQYF. Supplemented by reference TRBV9 and TRBJ2-7, the full variable domain reads DSGVTQTPKHLITATGQRVTLRCSPRSGDLSVYWYQQSLDQGLQFLIQYYNGEERAKGNILERFSAQQFPDLHSELNLSSLELGDSALYFCASSVETAPNEQYFGPGTRLTVT.